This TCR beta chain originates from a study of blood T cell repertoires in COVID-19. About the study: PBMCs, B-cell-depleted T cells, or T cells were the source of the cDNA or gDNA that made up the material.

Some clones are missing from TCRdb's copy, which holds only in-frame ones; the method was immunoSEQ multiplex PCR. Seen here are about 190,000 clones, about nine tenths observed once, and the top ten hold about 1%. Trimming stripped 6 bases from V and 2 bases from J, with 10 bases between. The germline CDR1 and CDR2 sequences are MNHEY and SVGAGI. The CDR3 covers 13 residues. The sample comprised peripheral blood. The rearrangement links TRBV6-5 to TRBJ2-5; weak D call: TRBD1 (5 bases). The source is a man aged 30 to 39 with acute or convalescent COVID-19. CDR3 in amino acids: CASSGQRQETQYF. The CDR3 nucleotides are TGTGCCAGCAGCGGACAAAGACAAGAGACCCAGTACTTC.